This T cell receptor beta chain was identified during a study of blood T cell repertoires in COVID-19 (dated by TCRdb to between 2020 and 2021). Regarding the complete study: The collaborator samples originated in the United States, Italy and Spain and spanned the acute and convalescent phases of COVID-19. The material from the prospective study consisted of cDNA or gDNA derived from T cells, B-cell-depleted T cells, or PBMCs. Deeply sampled blood TCRbeta repertoires from subjects exposed to, actively infected with, or recovered from COVID-19 were included in the dataset. A de-identified subject ID, COVID-19 status, age in years and sex were almost always included in the sample metadata. Where available, HLA class I and class II types were taken from metadata supplied by the sample provider and were not determined by assay-based typing. The repertoires were released in a freely available public database meant as a resource for research on the immune response to SARS-CoV-2. The samples were drawn from the first 160 participants of the ongoing ImmuneRACE study and from roughly 1,300 subjects provided by 6 global collaborators.

There are a few counts of this clone. What this receptor recognizes is not known. Base qualities are not at hand, and no much larger clone is one base apart. What the research found in general, with its limitations: The quantity of clinical and demographic metadata differed by source and by participant and was supplied without curation.

Each collaborating institution followed its own protocols to collect whole blood in K2EDTA tubes. For TCRbeta analysis, collaborators shipped samples in one of three forms: frozen whole blood, isolated PBMCs, or DNA extracted from either of those sample types. TCRbeta CDR3 regions were amplified from genomic DNA using the immunoSEQ Assay, a bias-controlled multiplex PCR. Concerning the study's data processing: The number of nucleated cells in each sample was estimated by amplification of reference gene primers within the assay. Sequence reads were collapsed and filtered to measure the absolute abundance of every unique TCRbeta CDR3 rearrangement. For each sample, productive Simpson clonality was calculated by taking the square root of Simpson's diversity index across productive rearrangements. TCRdb's version of the immuneACCESS table is confined to in-frame rearrangements and falls short of the full clone set. An unresolved V gene accounts for under half of the shortfall where checked; the remainder is of unknown origin. D and trimming were read from the DNA, whereas the V and J calls and clone size are those reported in that table. This sample comprises approximately 360,000 clones, roughly 90% of them detected only once. The leading ten clones occupy more than 1% of the sample.

For this chain, trimming is 7 bases at the V end and 3 bases at the J end, and the number of junction bases without a gene match is 7. CDR1 and CDR2 are drawn from the germline V gene (reference sequence): SEHNR, FQNEAQ. The CDR3, cysteine through phenylalanine, is 17 amino acids long. Left in the record is the CDR3 DNA by itself, 51 bases read in frame from the first base. This TCR was sampled from a man aged 35-49 years with acute or convalescent COVID-19. Sequenced input: peripheral blood. The chain was built from TRBV7-9 and TRBJ2-2; TRBD2 fits 14 bases in the junction. The CDR3 loop reads CASKPGLAGEYTGELFF. The DNA sequence is as follows: TGTGCCAGCAAACCGGGACTAGCGGGAGAGTACACCGGGGAGCTGTTTTTT.